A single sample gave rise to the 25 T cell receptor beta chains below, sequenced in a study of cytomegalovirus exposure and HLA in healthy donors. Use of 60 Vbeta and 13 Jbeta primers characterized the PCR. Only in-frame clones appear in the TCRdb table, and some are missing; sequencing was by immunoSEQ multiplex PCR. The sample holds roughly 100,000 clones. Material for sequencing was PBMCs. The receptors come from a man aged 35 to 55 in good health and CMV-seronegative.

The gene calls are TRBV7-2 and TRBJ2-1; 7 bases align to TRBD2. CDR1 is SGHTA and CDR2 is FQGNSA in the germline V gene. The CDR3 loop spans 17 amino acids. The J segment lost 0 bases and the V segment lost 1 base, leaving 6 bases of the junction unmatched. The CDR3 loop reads CASSLVRAGRSYNEQFF. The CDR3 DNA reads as TGTGCCAGCAGCTTAGTAAGAGCGGGGCGCTCCTACAATGAGCAGTTCTTC.

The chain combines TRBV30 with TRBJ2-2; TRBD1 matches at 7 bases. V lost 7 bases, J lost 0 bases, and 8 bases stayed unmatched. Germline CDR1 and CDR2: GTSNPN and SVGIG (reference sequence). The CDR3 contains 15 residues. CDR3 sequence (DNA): TGTGCCTTCCGACAGGGTCCCCCGAACACCGGGGAGCTGTTTTTT. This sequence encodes CAFRQGPPNTGELFF.

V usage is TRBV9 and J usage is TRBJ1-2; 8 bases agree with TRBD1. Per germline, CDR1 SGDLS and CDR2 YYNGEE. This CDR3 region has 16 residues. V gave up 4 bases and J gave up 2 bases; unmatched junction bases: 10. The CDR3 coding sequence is TGTGCCAGCAGCATAGGAGGGACAGGTTTAAACTATGGCTACACCTTC. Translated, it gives CASSIGGTGLNYGYTF. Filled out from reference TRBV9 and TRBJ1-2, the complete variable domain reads DSGVTQTPKHLITATGQRVTLRCSPRSGDLSVYWYQQSLDQGLQFLIQYYNGEERAKGNILERFSAQQFPDLHSELNLSSLELGDSALYFCASSIGGTGLNYGYTFGSGTRLTVV.

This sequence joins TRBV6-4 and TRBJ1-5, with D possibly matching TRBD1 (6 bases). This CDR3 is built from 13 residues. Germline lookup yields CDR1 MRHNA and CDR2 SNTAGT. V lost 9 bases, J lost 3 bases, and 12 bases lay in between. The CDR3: CASSRQVNQPQHF. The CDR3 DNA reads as TGTGCCAGTTCAAGACAGGTCAATCAGCCCCAGCATTTT.

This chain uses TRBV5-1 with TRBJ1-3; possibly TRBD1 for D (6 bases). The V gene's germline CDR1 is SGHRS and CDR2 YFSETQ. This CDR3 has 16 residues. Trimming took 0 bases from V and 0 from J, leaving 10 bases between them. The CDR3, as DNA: TGCGCCAGCAGCTTGGGGGACATCTACTCTGGAAACACCATATATTTT. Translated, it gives CASSLGDIYSGNTIYF.

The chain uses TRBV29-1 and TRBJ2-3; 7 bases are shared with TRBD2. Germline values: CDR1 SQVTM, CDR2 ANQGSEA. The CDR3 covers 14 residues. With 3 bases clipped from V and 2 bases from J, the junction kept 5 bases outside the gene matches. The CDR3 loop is CSVEGGDSTDTQYF. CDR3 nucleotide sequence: TGCAGCGTTGAGGGGGGGGACTCCACAGATACGCAGTATTTT.

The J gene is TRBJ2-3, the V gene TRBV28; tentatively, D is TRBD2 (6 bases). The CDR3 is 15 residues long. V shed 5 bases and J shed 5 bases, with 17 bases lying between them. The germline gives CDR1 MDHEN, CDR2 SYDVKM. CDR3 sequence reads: CASSAASETRDTQYF. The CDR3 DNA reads TGTGCCAGCAGTGCGGCTAGCGAGACAAGAGATACGCAGTATTTT.

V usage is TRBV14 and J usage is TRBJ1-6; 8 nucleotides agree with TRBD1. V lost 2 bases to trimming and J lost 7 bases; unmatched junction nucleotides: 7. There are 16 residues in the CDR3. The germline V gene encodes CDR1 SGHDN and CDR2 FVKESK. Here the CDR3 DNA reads TGTGCCAGCAGCCAATGGGGCAGGGGGCAAAATTCACCCCTCCACTTT. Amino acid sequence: CASSQWGRGQNSPLHF.

The CDR3 reads CASEFDSGNTIYF. In DNA form, the CDR3 reads TGTGCCAGTGAGTTCGACTCTGGAAACACCATATATTTT. V and J are TRBV18 and TRBJ1-3; no definite D call. The V end was cut by 9 bases, the J end by 0 bases, with 9 bases between. There are 13 residues in the CDR3. Germline CDR1 reads KGHSH; CDR2 reads LQKENI.

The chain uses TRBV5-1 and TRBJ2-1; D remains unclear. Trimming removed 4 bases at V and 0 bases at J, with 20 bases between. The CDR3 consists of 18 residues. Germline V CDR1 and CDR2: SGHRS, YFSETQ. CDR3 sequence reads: CASSPATSQVSSYNEQFF. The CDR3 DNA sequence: TGCGCCAGCAGCCCCGCAACATCACAAGTCAGCTCCTACAATGAGCAGTTCTTC.

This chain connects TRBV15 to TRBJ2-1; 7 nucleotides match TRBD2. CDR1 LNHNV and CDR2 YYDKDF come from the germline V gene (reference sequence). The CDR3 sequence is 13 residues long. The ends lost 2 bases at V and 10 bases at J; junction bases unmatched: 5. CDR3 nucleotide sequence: TGTGCCACCAGCAGAAGGACTAGTGGCGAGCAGTTCTTC. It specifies CATSRRTSGEQFF.

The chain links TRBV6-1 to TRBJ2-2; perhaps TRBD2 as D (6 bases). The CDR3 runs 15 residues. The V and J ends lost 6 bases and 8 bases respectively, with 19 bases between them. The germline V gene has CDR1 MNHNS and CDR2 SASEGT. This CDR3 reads CASRSGLSISGELFF. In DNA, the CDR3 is TGTGCCAGCAGATCGGGACTGTCTATATCTGGGGAGCTGTTTTTT.

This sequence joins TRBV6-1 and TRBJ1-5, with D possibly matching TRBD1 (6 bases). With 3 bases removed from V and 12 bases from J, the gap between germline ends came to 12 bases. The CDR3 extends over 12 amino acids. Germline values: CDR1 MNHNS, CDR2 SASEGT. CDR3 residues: CASSDGGAFQHF. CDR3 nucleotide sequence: TGTGCCAGCAGTGATGGGGGGGCGTTCCAGCATTTT.

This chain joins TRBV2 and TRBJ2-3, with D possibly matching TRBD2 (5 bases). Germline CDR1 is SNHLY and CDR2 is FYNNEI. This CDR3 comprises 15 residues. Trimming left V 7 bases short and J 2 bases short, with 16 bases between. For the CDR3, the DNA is TGTGCCAGCACACTAGTTGGTAGGCCCACAGATACGCAGTATTTT. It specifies CASTLVGRPTDTQYF. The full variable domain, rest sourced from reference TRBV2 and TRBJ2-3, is EPEVTQTPSHQVTQMGQEVILRCVPISNHLYFYWYRQILGQKVEFLVSFYNNEISEKSEIFDDQFSVERPDGSNFTLKIRSTKLEDSAMYFCASTLVGRPTDTQYFGPGTRLTVL.

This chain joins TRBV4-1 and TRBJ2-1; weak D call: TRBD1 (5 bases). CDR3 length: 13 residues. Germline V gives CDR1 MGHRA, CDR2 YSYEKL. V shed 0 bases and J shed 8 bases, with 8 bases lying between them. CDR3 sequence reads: CASSQDQGHEQFF. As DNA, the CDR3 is TGCGCCAGCAGCCAAGATCAGGGCCATGAGCAGTTCTTC.

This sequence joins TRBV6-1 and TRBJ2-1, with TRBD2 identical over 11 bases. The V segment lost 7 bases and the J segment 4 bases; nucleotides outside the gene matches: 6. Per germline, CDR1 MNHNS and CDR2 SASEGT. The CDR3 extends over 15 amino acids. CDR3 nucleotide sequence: TGTGCCAGCATCCCTGGACTAGCGGGTTACAATGAGCAGTTCTTC. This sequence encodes CASIPGLAGYNEQFF.

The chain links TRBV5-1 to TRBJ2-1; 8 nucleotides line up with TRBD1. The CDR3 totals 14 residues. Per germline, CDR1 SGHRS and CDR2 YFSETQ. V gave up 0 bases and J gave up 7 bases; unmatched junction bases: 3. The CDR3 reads CASSLGTGLNEQFF. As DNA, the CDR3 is TGCGCCAGCAGCTTGGGGACAGGGTTGAATGAGCAGTTCTTC. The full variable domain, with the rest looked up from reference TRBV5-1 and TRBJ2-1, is KAGVTQTPRYLIKTRGQQVTLSCSPISGHRSVSWYQQTPGQGLQFLFEYFSETQRNKGNFPGRFSGRQFSNSRSEMNVSTLELGDSALYLCASSLGTGLNEQFFGPGTRLTVL.

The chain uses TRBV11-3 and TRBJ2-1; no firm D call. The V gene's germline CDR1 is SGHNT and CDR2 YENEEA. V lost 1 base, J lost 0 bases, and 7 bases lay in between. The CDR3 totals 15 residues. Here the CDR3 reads CASSLGAGSYNEQFF. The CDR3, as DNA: TGTGCCAGCAGCTTAGGGGCCGGCTCCTACAATGAGCAGTTCTTC.

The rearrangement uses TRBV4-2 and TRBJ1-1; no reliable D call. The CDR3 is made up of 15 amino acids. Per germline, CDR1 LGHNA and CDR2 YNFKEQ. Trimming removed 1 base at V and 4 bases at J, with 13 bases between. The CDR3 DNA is TGTGCCAGCAGCCAAGGTACACACGGGAGCACTGAAGCTTTCTTT. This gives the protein CASSQGTHGSTEAFF.

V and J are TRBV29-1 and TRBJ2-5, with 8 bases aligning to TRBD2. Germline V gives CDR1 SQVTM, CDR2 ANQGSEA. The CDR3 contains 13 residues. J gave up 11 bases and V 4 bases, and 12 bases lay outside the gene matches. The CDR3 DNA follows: TGCAGCGTTGGGGGCCGGGAGGGGAGAGAGCAGTACTTC. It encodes CSVGGREGREQYF.

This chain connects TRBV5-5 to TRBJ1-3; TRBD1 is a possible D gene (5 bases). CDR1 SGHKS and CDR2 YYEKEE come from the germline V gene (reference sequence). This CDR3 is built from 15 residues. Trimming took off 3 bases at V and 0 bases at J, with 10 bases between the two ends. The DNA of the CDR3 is TGTGCCAGCAGCTCTGGGGCGCCCTCTGGAAACACCATATATTTT. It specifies CASSSGAPSGNTIYF.

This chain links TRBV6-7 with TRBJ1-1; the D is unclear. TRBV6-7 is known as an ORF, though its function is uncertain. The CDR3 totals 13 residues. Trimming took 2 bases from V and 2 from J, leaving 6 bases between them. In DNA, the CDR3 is TGTGCCAGCAGTTACATCCTAAACACTGAAGCTTTCTTT. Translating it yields CASSYILNTEAFF.

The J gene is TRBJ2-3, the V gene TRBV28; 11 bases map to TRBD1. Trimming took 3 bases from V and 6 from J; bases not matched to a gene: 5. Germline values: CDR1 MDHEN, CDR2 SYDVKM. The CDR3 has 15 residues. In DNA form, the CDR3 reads TGTGCCAGCAGTTTTTTCGGACAGGGGGCCGATACGCAGTATTTT. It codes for CASSFFGQGADTQYF.

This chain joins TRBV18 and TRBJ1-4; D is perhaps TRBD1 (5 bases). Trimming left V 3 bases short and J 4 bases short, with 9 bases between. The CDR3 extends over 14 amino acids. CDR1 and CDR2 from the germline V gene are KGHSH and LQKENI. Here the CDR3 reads CASSPRDSNEKLFF. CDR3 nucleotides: TGTGCCAGCTCACCTCGAGACAGTAATGAAAAACTGTTTTTT.

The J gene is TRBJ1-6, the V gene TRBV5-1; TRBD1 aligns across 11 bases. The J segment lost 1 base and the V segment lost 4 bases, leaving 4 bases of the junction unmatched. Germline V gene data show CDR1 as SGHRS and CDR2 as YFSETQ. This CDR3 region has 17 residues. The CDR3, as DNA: TGCGCCAGCAGCAATGGACAGGGGGCTTCCTATAATTCACCCCTCCACTTT. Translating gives CASSNGQGASYNSPLHF.